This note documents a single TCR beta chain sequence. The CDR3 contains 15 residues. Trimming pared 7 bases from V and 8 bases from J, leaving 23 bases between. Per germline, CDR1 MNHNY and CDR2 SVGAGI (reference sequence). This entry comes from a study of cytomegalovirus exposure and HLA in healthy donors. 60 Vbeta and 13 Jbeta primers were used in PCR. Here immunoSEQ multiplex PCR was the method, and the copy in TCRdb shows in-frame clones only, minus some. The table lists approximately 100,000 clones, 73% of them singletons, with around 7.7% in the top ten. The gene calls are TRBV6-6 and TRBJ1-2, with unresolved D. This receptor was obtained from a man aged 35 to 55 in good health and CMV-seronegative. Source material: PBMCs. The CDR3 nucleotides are TGTGCCAGCACCCAGATGTCGGGAGCGGTGATGGGCTACACCTTC. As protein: CASTQMSGAVMGYTF.